This TCR beta chain was identified during a study of CD8+CD57+ T cells in acquired aplastic anemia. Study-wide findings and caveats: Patients were compared with controls for CD8+ Simpson's diversity, and no significant difference emerged. Sharing between patients and controls was observed for twenty-nine CD8+ CDR3 sequences.

This clonotype has a count of ten or more. Its antigen is as yet unknown. The CDR3 has 13 residues. The germline V gene has CDR1 LGHNT and CDR2 FRNRAP. V gave up 7 bases and J gave up 5 bases, with 13 bases separating them. CD8+CD57+ cell expansion, shown by flow cytometry, had occurred in the patients selected for sequencing. Prior therapy had not been administered to any patient at the time of blood sampling. Genomic DNA, the template, was used for profiling of the TCR beta VDJ and CDR3. TCRdb itself ran the reads through MiXCR, one entry per CDR3 protein. The sample consists of more than 150,000 distinct CDR3 sequences, around half of them appearing once.

The material sequenced was sorted CD4+, CD8+, or CD8+CD57+ T cells (not recorded which) from PBMCs. The chain uses TRBV12-5 and TRBJ2-3; possibly TRBD2 for D (6 bases). The source is a human donor with aplastic anemia. CDR3 region: CASVVGGGDTQYF. The CDR3 coding sequence is TGTGCTAGTGTGGTGGGAGGTGGAGATACGCAGTATTTT.